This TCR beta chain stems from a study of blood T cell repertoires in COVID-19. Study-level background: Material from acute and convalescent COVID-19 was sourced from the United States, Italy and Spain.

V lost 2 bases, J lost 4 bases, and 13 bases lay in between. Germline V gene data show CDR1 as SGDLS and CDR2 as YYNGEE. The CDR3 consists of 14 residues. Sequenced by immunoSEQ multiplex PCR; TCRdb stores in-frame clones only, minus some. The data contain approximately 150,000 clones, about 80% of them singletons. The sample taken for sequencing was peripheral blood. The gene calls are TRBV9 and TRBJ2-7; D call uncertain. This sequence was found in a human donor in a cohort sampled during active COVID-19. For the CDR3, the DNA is TGTGCCAGCAGCGTGAACGGGTTTGATTACGAGCAGTACTTC. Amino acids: CASSVNGFDYEQYF.